One sample yielded the 20 T cell receptor beta chains listed below, sequenced in a study of T cell responses to AZD1222 COVID-19 vaccine. Some clones are missing from TCRdb's copy, which holds only in-frame ones; the method was immunoSEQ multiplex PCR. The data show more than 110,000 clones, over 75% seen once. This sample comprised peripheral blood, obtained on day 0 of AZD1222 vaccination. The receptors stem from an adult in good health.

The CDR3 region has the DNA TGTGCCATCAGCAGAGTCCCACAGGGCTTGAACACTGAAGCTTTCTTT. Translating it yields CAISRVPQGLNTEAFF. The chain joins TRBV10-3 to TRBJ1-1; a weak D match, TRBD1 (6 bases). The CDR3 length is 16 residues. CDR1 and CDR2 from the germline V gene are ENHRY and SYGVKD. The V end was cut by 6 bases, the J end by 0 bases, with 17 bases between.

The rearrangement uses TRBV7-2 and TRBJ1-5; D is uncertain. Germline-derived CDR1 and CDR2 are SGHTA and FQGNSA. The CDR3 is 15 amino acids. The germline V and J ends were trimmed by 2 bases and 5 bases, with 13 bases remaining between them. CDR3 residues: CASSLPSTPYQPQHF. CDR3 DNA: TGTGCCAGCAGCTTACCGTCCACCCCCTATCAGCCCCAGCATTTT.

The chain joins TRBV4-1 to TRBJ1-5; 12 nucleotides align to TRBD1. The germline gives CDR1 MGHRA, CDR2 YSYEKL. V was pared by 1 base and J by 6 bases, with 4 bases of the junction left unmatched. The CDR3 extends over 16 amino acids. The CDR3 DNA sequence: TGCGCCAGCAGCCAAGCGGGGACAGGGGGCATTCAGCCCCAGCATTTT. Protein: CASSQAGTGGIQPQHF.

The chain links TRBV16 to TRBJ1-4, with 7 positions matching TRBD1. The germline V gene encodes CDR1 KGHSY and CDR2 FQNENV. Losses at the gene ends were 2 bases for V and 8 bases for J; bases not matched to a gene: 5. This CDR3 is built from 14 residues. CDR3 loop: CASSQTGEREKLFF. The CDR3 region has the DNA TGTGCCAGCAGCCAAACAGGGGAGAGAGAAAAACTGTTTTTT.

V and J are TRBV30 and TRBJ1-4; D might be TRBD1 (5 bases). The germline CDR1 and CDR2 sequences are GTSNPN and SVGIG (reference sequence). The CDR3 is 15 amino acids. Trimming shortened V by 3 bases and J by 3 bases, and 14 bases separated the two germline ends. CDR3 nucleotides: TGTGCCTGGAGCCCTAGGGGAAGGGCTAATGAAAAACTGTTTTTT. As protein: CAWSPRGRANEKLFF.

The chain employs TRBV6-4 and TRBJ2-7; D could derive from TRBD1 or TRBD2 (5 bases each). CDR3 length equals 15 residues. V was shortened by 4 bases and J by 1 base, with 14 bases between the two germline ends. Germline V CDR1 and CDR2: MRHNA, SNTAGT. The CDR3 here is CASSGRDEGSYEQYF. Here the CDR3 DNA reads TGTGCCAGCAGTGGCCGGGACGAGGGTTCCTACGAGCAGTACTTC.

This chain connects TRBV19 to TRBJ1-2; D is ambiguous. Germline V gene data show CDR1 as LNHDA and CDR2 as SQIVND (reference sequence). The CDR3 is 11 residues long. V was trimmed by 4 bases and J by 7 bases, leaving 7 bases between them. The CDR3 reads CASSRWAGYTF. CDR3 DNA: TGTGCCAGTAGTAGATGGGCTGGCTACACCTTC.

CDR3: CASSRISGEKLFF. CDR3 bases: TGTGCCAGCAGTCGGATTTCAGGTGAAAAACTGTTTTTT. V usage is TRBV6-5 and J usage is TRBJ1-4; D unclear. CDR1 MNHEY and CDR2 SVGAGI come from the germline V gene. There are 13 residues in the CDR3. V was shortened by 5 bases and J by 7 bases, with 11 bases between the two germline ends.

CDR3 in amino acids: CASSGTRGRYQETQYF. For the CDR3, the DNA is TGCGCCAGCAGCGGCACTCGCGGGAGGTACCAAGAGACCCAGTACTTC. The chain has TRBV4-1 and TRBJ2-5, with 8 nucleotides matching TRBD2. CDR1 is MGHRA, CDR2 YSYEKL, per germline. With V trimmed by 5 bases and J by 0 bases, 8 bases remained unmatched. The length of the CDR3 is 16 residues.

This rearrangement joins TRBV30 to TRBJ2-6; D is unclear. This CDR3 contains 14 residues. Germline CDR1 GTSNPN, CDR2 SVGIG (reference sequence). Between the trimmed V and J ends, which lost 5 bases and 0 bases, there was a span of 8 bases. The CDR3 DNA sequence: TGTGCCTGGGAACTGAACTCTGGGGCCAACGTCCTGACTTTC. Translated, it gives CAWELNSGANVLTF.

This chain joins TRBV29-1 and TRBJ2-1; D is possibly TRBD1 (5 bases). Trimming left V 0 bases short and J 0 bases short, with 15 bases between. The germline V gene has CDR1 SQVTM and CDR2 ANQGSEA. The CDR3 covers 17 residues. The CDR3 is CSVEDYLQVNSYNEQFF. CDR3 bases: TGCAGCGTTGAAGATTATTTACAGGTAAACTCCTACAATGAGCAGTTCTTC.

The genes are TRBV6-2 or TRBV6-3 and TRBJ2-1; 10 positions agree with TRBD2. Germline CDR1 reads MNHEY; CDR2 reads SVGEGT. The CDR3 sequence is 18 residues long. Unmatched junction bases numbered 12, after V lost 0 bases and J lost 7 bases. CDR3 coding DNA: TGTGCCAGCAGTTACTCGACGGCTAGCGGGAGTTGGGGGAATGAGCAGTTCTTC. Its translation is CASSYSTASGSWGNEQFF.

This clone was observed once. The rearrangement joins TRBV11-3 to TRBJ1-1, with D unclear. Germline assignment: CDR1 SGHNT and CDR2 YENEEA. The CDR3 totals 16 residues. V gave up 5 bases and J gave up 0 bases, with 16 bases separating them. In DNA form, the CDR3 reads TGTGCCAGCAGCCCGGCCCCATGGTTAATGAACACTGAAGCTTTCTTT. This encodes CASSPAPWLMNTEAFF.

The rearrangement links TRBV11-3 to TRBJ2-7; perhaps TRBD1 as D (6 bases). The V gene's germline CDR1 is SGHNT and CDR2 YENEEA. V lost 5 bases, J lost 0 bases, and 20 bases lay in between. The CDR3 is 17 amino acids. CDR3 loop: CASSEAPDRFSSYEQYF. The DNA of the CDR3 is TGTGCCAGCAGCGAGGCGCCCGACAGGTTTAGCTCCTACGAGCAGTACTTC.

This clone was seen only a few times. Other DNA sequences in the same sample also yield this CDR3. The CDR3 is CASSFRGQGISNTQYF. For the CDR3, the DNA is TGTGCCAGCAGCTTTCGGGGACAGGGAATCTCAAATACGCAGTATTTT. This chain links TRBV7-2 with TRBJ2-3; 9 bases are shared with TRBD1. This CDR3 has 16 amino acids. With 3 bases clipped from V and 7 bases from J, the junction kept 11 bases outside the gene matches. Looked up from germline, CDR1 is SGHTA and CDR2 is FQGNSA. The full variable domain, rest sourced from reference TRBV7-2 and TRBJ2-3, is GAGVSQSPSNKVTEKGKDVELRCDPISGHTALYWYRQSLGQGLEFLIYFQGNSAPDKSGLPSDRFSAERTGGSVSTLTIQRTQQEDSAVYLCASSFRGQGISNTQYFGPGTRLTVL.

The genes are TRBV29-1 and TRBJ1-4; D call uncertain. The CDR3 is 13 residues long. V lost 4 bases and J 0 bases, leaving 6 bases between the germline ends. Germline V gene lookup returns CDR1 SQVTM and CDR2 ANQGSEA. Here the CDR3 DNA reads TGCAGCGTTGGGGCAGCAACTAATGAAAAACTGTTTTTT. Protein: CSVGAATNEKLFF.

V gene TRBV4-2 combines with J gene TRBJ2-7; D gene ambiguous. V lost 2 bases, J lost 6 bases, and 8 bases lay in between. Germline CDR1 and CDR2: LGHNA and YNFKEQ. The CDR3 contains 12 residues. The CDR3 DNA sequence: TGTGCCAGCAGCCAACCTCCCTCCGAGCAGTACTTC. It codes for CASSQPPSEQYF.

The chain uses TRBV7-2 and TRBJ2-5; TRBD2 is a possible D gene (5 bases). Trimming removed 5 bases from V and 2 bases from J, with 12 bases in between. The CDR3 is made up of 14 amino acids. Germline V gene sequence: CDR1 SGHTA, CDR2 FQGNSA. For the CDR3, the DNA is TGTGCCAGCAGCCCCACTAGTGAGCAAGAGACCCAGTACTTC. It yields the protein CASSPTSEQETQYF.

This clone was recorded once. V is TRBV9 and J is TRBJ1-3, with unresolved D. Trimming left V 4 bases short and J 4 bases short, with 18 bases between. The CDR3 length is 16 residues. Germline V gene sequence: CDR1 SGDLS, CDR2 YYNGEE. The CDR3 coding sequence is TGTGCCAGCAGCACCATGGCCAACCTGGGCGGAAACACCATATATTTT. As protein: CASSTMANLGGNTIYF.

The chain combines TRBV11-1 with TRBJ1-1, with a weak D call TRBD1 (5 bases). The V gene's germline CDR1 is SGHAT and CDR2 FQDESV (reference sequence). This CDR3 is 16 amino acids long. Trimming removed 5 bases from V and 3 bases from J, with 19 bases in between. CDR3 in amino acids: CASSPLSLSGDTEAFF. The CDR3 DNA is TGTGCCAGCAGCCCACTATCGCTATCGGGGGACACTGAAGCTTTCTTT.